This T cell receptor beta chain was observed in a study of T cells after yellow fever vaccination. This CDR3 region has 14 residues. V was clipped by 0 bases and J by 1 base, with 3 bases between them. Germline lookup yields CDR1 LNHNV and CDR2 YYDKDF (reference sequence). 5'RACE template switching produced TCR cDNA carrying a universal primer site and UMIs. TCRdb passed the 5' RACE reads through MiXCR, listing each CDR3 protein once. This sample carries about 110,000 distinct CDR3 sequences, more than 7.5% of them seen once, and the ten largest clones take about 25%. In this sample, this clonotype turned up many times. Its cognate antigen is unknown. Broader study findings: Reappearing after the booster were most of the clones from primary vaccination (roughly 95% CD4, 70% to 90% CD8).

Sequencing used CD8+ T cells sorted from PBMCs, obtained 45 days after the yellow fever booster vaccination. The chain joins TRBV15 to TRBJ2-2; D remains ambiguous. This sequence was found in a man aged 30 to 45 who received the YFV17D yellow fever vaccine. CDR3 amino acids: CATSRELNTGELFF. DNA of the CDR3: TGTGCCACCAGCAGAGAGCTGAACACCGGGGAGCTGTTTTTT.